The entry that follows covers one T cell receptor beta chain sequence. What this receptor recognizes is not known. No base-level quality is on record; no much larger clone is a single base apart. Collaborating institutions collected whole blood in K2EDTA tubes following their own protocols. Collaborator samples were shipped for TCRbeta analysis as frozen whole blood, isolated PBMCs, or DNA extracted from either sample type. The immunoSEQ Assay, a bias-controlled multiplex PCR, was used to amplify TCRbeta CDR3 regions from genomic DNA. On the study's bioinformatics: Nucleated cell counts per sample were estimated from amplification of reference gene primers within the assay. To quantify the absolute abundance of each unique TCRbeta CDR3 rearrangement, sequence reads were collapsed and filtered. For each sample, productive Simpson clonality was calculated by taking the square root of Simpson's diversity index across productive rearrangements. The clones in this table, taken by TCRdb from immuneACCESS, are in-frame only. Not every clone is retained; where verified, under half of the shortfall comes from an unresolved V gene, and the cause of the rest is unknown. Clone size and V and J calls were adopted from that table, with D and trimming inferred from the DNA. This sample lists more than 80,000 clones; approximately 86% were detected once. In total, the top ten clones hold under 6% of the sample.

The data stem from a study of blood T cell repertoires in COVID-19 (dated by TCRdb to the early 2020s). About the study as a whole: Collaborator samples came from the United States, Italy and Spain and covered acute and convalescent phases of COVID-19. The samples were drawn from the first 160 participants of the ongoing ImmuneRACE study and from 950 to 1,500 subjects provided by 6 global collaborators. The material from the prospective study consisted of cDNA or gDNA derived from T cells, B-cell-depleted T cells, or PBMCs. Where HLA class I and class II types were available, the types were taken from metadata supplied by the sample provider, not from assay-based typing. Nearly every sample came with metadata listing a de-identified subject ID, COVID-19 status, age in years and sex. The dataset comprised deeply sampled blood TCRbeta repertoires from subjects exposed to, actively infected with, or recovered from COVID-19. The repertoires were released in a freely available public database intended as a resource for research on the immune response to SARS-CoV-2.

Summary of the overall study and its limitations: The quantity of clinical and demographic metadata differed by source and by participant and was supplied without curation.

The CDR3 starts with the cysteine, ends with the phenylalanine, and has 16 residues. Only the CDR3 DNA is retained, 48 bases long and in frame from the first base. Trimming removed 0 bases from V and 3 bases from J, leaving 14 bases between the germline ends. Per the germline V gene, LGHNA is the CDR1 and YSLEER is the CDR2. The V and J segments used are TRBV4-3 and TRBJ1-2; the D gene is perhaps TRBD1, from 5 matching bases. This clonotype originated in a man aged 35 to 55 with acute or convalescent COVID-19. The source material was peripheral blood. DNA sequence: TGCGCCAGCAGCCAAGATCAGGGACTTAGCTACTATGGCTACACCTTC. This codes for CASSQDQGLSYYGYTF.